The 7 T cell receptor beta chains below all came from one sample that was sequenced in a study of T cells after yellow fever vaccination (dated by TCRdb to between 2017 and 2020). Explained via the paper, the treatment or condition label denotes: live attenuated yellow fever vaccine strain. Libraries were constructed by 5' RACE. This sample was sequenced with an Illumina NovaSeq 6000. TCRdb reprocessed the public reads (quality trimming at Q25 with fastp, clone calling with MiXCR) and kept in-frame beta chains. Every CDR3 protein is listed once, alongside the most common genes and DNA of its rows. This sample holds hundreds of thousands of distinct CDR3 sequences; around 4% were observed only once. The ten largest clones take up around 24% of the sample. The material was PBMCs, obtained on the day of the yellow fever booster vaccination. These receptors originate from a man aged 18 to 30 who received the YFV17D yellow fever vaccine.

The V and J genes are TRBV5-6 and TRBJ2-1; 9 bases map to TRBD1. Germline values: CDR1 SGHDT, CDR2 YYEEEE. With V trimmed by 5 bases and J by 0 bases, 12 bases remained unmatched. This CDR3 spans 18 amino acids. CDR3 residues: CASSSNRGLLSSYNEQFF. Here the CDR3 DNA reads TGTGCCAGCAGTTCGAACAGGGGGCTCCTTAGCTCCTACAATGAGCAGTTCTTC.

Regarding this clonotype: The junction differs from germline at one of its ends, possibly a read error. The CDR3, as DNA: TGTGCCAGCAGCTGGCCTCGGACCGTGAACACCGGGGAGGTGTTTTTT. Amino acid sequence: CASSWPRTVNTGEVFF. The J gene is TRBJ2-2, the V gene TRBV7-9; the D gene is possibly TRBD2 (6 bases). The CDR3 runs to 16 residues. CDR1 SEHNR and CDR2 FQNEAQ come from the germline V gene (reference sequence).

As regards this clonotype: At one of its ends the junction is not consistent with the germline gene, which may arise from a read error. The chain is built from TRBV6-1 and TRBJ2-7; D unclear. From germline, CDR1 is MNHNS and CDR2 SASEGT. CDR3 length: 15 residues. CDR3 in amino acids: CASSEASAGNYEQNF. The CDR3 DNA sequence: TGTGCCAGCAGTGAAGCGTCCGCAGGAAACTACGAGCAGAACTTC.

In its sample, this clonotype was seen many times. The chain uses TRBV7-9 and TRBJ2-7, with TRBD1 identical over 7 bases. The germline V gene has CDR1 SEHNR and CDR2 FQNEAQ (reference sequence). The trim removed 5 bases at V and 4 bases at J, leaving 8 bases unmatched. This CDR3 has 14 amino acids. The CDR3: CASSTGTDLYEQYF. The CDR3 DNA reads TGTGCCAGCAGCACAGGGACAGACCTATACGAGCAGTACTTC.

This clonotype was observed a few times. The chain recombines TRBV11-2 with TRBJ2-7; D is unresolved. Germline loops: CDR1 SGHAT, CDR2 FQNNGV. This CDR3 is 16 amino acids long. V lost 5 bases and J lost 2, with 19 bases in between. In DNA form, the CDR3 reads TGTGCCAGCAGCGTCTTTCATGGTCTACCCCCCTACGAGCAGTACTTC. This codes for CASSVFHGLPPYEQYF. Based on the CDR3 plus reference TRBV11-2 and TRBJ2-7, the full variable domain is EAGVAQSPRYKIIEKRQSVAFWCNPISGHATLYWYQQILGQGPKLLIQFQNNGVVDDSQLPKDRFSAERLKGVDSTLKIQPAKLEDSAVYLCASSVFHGLPPYEQYFGPGTRLTVT.

This chain uses TRBV12-3 or TRBV12-4 with TRBJ2-4; TRBD2 matches at 8 bases. J gave up 4 bases and V 6 bases, and 11 bases lay outside the gene matches. CDR3 length equals 16 residues. CDR3 in DNA: TGTGCCAGCAGCCTCTGGGGAGCGGGGGATAAAAACATTCAGTACTTC. Its translation is CASSLWGAGDKNIQYF.

This clonotype was seen at least ten times. The CDR3 loop is CASSLSQGWETQYF. In DNA form, the CDR3 reads TGTGCCAGCAGCTTGTCGCAGGGGTGGGAGACCCAGTACTTC. The chain employs TRBV5-4 and TRBJ2-5, with a possible D match to TRBD1 (6 bases). The CDR3 extends over 14 amino acids. V was clipped by 1 base and J by 5 bases, with 12 bases between them. CDR1 and CDR2 (germline): SGHNT, YYREEE (reference sequence).